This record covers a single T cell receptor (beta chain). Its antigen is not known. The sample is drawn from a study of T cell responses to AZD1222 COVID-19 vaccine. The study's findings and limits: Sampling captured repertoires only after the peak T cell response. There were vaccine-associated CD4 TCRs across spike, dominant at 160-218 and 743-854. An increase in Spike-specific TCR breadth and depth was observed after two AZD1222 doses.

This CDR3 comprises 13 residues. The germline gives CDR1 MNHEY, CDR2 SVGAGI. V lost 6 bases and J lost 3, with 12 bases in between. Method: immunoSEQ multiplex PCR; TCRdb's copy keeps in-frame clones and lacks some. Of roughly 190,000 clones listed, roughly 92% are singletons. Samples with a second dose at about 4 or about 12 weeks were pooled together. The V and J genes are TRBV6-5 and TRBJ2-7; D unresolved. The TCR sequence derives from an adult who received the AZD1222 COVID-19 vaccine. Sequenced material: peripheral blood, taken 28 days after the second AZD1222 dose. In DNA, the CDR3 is TGTGCCAGCAGCCACCTCACCGACTACGAGCAGTACTTC. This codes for CASSHLTDYEQYF.